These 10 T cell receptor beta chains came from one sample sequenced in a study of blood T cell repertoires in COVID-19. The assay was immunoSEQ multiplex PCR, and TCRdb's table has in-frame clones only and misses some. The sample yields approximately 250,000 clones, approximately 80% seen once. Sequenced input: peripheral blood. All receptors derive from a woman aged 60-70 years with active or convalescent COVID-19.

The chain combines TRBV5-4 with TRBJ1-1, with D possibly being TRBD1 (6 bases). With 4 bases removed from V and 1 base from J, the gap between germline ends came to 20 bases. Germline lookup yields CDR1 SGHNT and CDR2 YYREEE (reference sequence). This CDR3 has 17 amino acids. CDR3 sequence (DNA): TGTGCCAGCAGCCGTAGGGGGGGCCGTTACAGGAACACTGAAGCTTTCTTT. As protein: CASSRRGGRYRNTEAFF.

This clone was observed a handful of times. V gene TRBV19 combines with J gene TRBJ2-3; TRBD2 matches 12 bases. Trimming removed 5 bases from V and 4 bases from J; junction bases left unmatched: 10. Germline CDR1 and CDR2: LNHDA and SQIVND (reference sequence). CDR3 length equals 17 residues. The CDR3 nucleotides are TGTGCCAGTAGTGGCCGGACTAGCGGGGAAGGCGCAGATACGCAGTATTTT. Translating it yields CASSGRTSGEGADTQYF.

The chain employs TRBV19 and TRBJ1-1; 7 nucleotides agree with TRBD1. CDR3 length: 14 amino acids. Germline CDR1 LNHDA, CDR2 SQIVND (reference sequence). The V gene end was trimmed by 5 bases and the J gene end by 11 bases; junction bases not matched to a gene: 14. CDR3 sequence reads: CASSGDRDTSWAFF. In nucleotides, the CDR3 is TGTGCCAGTAGTGGTGACAGGGATACGAGTTGGGCTTTCTTT. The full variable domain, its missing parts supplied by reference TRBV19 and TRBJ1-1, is DGGITQSPKYLFRKEGQNVTLSCEQNLNHDAMYWYRQDPGQGLRLIYYSQIVNDFQKGDIAEGYSVSREKKESFPLTVTSAQKNPTAFYLCASSGDRDTSWAFFGQGTRLTVV.

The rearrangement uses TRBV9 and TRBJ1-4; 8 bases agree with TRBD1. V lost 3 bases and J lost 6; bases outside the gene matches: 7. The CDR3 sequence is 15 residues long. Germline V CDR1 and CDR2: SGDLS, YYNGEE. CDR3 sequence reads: CASSAAGGWDEKLFF. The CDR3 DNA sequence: TGTGCCAGCAGCGCGGCAGGGGGCTGGGATGAAAAACTGTTTTTT.

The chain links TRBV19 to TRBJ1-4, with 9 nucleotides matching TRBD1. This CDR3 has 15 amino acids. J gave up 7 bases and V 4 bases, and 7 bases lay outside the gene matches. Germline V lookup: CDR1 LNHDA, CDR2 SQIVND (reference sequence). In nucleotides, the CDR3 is TGTGCCAGTAGTACCACAGGGGGCCGCGGTGAAAAACTGTTTTTT. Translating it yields CASSTTGGRGEKLFF. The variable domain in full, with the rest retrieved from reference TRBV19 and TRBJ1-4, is DGGITQSPKYLFRKEGQNVTLSCEQNLNHDAMYWYRQDPGQGLRLIYYSQIVNDFQKGDIAEGYSVSREKKESFPLTVTSAQKNPTAFYLCASSTTGGRGEKLFFGSGTQLSVL.

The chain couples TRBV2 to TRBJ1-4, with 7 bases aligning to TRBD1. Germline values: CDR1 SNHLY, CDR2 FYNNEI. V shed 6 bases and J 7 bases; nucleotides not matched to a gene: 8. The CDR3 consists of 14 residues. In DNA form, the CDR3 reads TGTGCCAGCAGGGGAAGACAGGGCGGTGAAAAACTGTTTTTT. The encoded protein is CASRGRQGGEKLFF.

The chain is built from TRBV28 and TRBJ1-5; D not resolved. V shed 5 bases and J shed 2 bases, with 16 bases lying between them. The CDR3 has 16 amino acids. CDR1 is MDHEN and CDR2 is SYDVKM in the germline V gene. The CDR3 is CASSTHSGGGNQPQHF. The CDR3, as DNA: TGTGCCAGCAGTACCCACTCCGGAGGAGGCAATCAGCCCCAGCATTTT.

CDR3 coding DNA: TGTGCCAGCAGTTACAGTGGCGAGCAGTACGTC. It encodes CASSYSGEQYV. This rearrangement joins TRBV2 to TRBJ2-7; D gene unclear. Trimming removed 5 bases from V and 6 bases from J, with 8 bases in between. The CDR3 length is 11 residues. Germline loops: CDR1 SNHLY, CDR2 FYNNEI.

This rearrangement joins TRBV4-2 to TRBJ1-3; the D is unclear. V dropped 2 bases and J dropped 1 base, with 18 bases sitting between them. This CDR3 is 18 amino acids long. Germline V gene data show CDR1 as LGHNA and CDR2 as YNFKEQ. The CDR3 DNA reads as TGTGCCAGCAGCCAAAACTCGGTGGGAGTAGATTCTGGAAACACCATATATTTT. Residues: CASSQNSVGVDSGNTIYF.

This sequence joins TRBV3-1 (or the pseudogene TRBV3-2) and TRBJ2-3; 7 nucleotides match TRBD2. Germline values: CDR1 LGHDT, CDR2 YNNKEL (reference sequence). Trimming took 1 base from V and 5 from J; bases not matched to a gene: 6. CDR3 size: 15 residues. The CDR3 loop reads CASSQAAGEGDTQYF. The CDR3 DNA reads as TGTGCCAGCAGCCAAGCGGCGGGGGAGGGAGATACGCAGTATTTT.